This T cell receptor (beta chain) was retrieved from a study of regulatory T cells in long-lasting Graves disease. On the study more broadly: Graves' patients who were just diagnosed had used antithyroid drugs for under 3 months.

Germline-derived CDR1 and CDR2 are LGHNA and YSLEER. The CDR3 is 17 residues long. The V and J ends lost 1 base and 6 bases respectively, with 22 bases between them. Time point denoted: newly diagnosed GD, antithyroid drugs for less than 3 months. Construction of the TCR library relied on RNA isolated from PBMCs. HTBI primers from iRepertoire and Arm-PCR of CDR3 regions yielded the TCR beta libraries. A single record per CDR3 protein comes from TCRdb applying MiXCR to the multiplex PCR reads. The sample consists of roughly 420,000 distinct CDR3 sequences, less than 20% of them appearing once. This sample also appeared in a second study, on T cells in Graves' hyperthyroidism and ophthalmopathy.

The TCR originated in a woman under 40 with Graves disease. This chain uses TRBV4-3 with TRBJ2-7; the D is unclear. The sample consisted of peripheral blood mononuclear cells (PBMCs), taken at new diagnosis, from a patient treated with antithyroid drugs. CDR3 loop: CASSQVSGRKTYTEQYF. DNA for the CDR3: TGCGCCAGCAGCCAAGTCTCCGGACGGAAAACCTACACCGAGCAGTACTTC.